The rows below give T cell receptor beta chains drawn from one sample of a study of blood T cells in healthy people across ages. TCRdb independently ran MiXCR on the 5' RACE reads; one entry per CDR3 protein. The table lists 600,000 to 850,000 distinct CDR3 sequences, 20% to 25% of them singletons, with 9.4% in the top ten. The same sample was also studied in work on T cells of mothers and their children.

Sequencing was carried out using blood. The receptors were gathered from a boy aged 5-17 years in good health. Both conserved end residues are trimmed from each CDR3. A D gene is named only where the DNA matches it firmly. Not every row has a clone size; where given, it reads once, few, many or a size class.

D gene: NA
V gene: TRBV6-5
clone size: NA
J gene: TRBJ2-7
CDR3 protein: ASSYESGGLAAYEQY

D gene: TRBD1
V gene: TRBV6-6
clone size: NA
J gene: TRBJ2-5
CDR3 protein: ASTGQGGQETQY

D gene: TRBD2
V gene: TRBV29-1
clone size: NA
J gene: NA
CDR3 protein: SVERSSGSRSEQF

D gene: NA
V gene: TRBV9
clone size: few
J gene: TRBJ2-4
CDR3 protein: ASSVGWDKNIQY

D gene: TRBD2
V gene: TRBV20-1
clone size: NA
J gene: TRBJ2-3
CDR3 protein: SARGPGQRGTDTQY

D gene: NA
V gene: TRBV5-1
clone size: few
J gene: TRBJ2-5
CDR3 protein: ASSFDLGVETQY

D gene: TRBD2
V gene: TRBV7-2
clone size: many
J gene: TRBJ2-1
CDR3 protein: ASSLGGGTYNEQF

D gene: NA
V gene: TRBV28
clone size: NA
J gene: TRBJ2-1
CDR3 protein: ASSLDGRPSNEQF

D gene: TRBD2
V gene: TRBV7-9
clone size: NA
J gene: TRBJ2-1
CDR3 protein: ASSWGLAPYNEQF

D gene: NA
V gene: TRBV7-9
clone size: many
J gene: TRBJ1-3
CDR3 protein: ASRTGASGNTIY

D gene: NA
V gene: TRBV12-3/TRBV12-4
clone size: NA
J gene: NA
CDR3 protein: ASRPDRPWGYEQF

D gene: NA
V gene: TRBV24-1
clone size: NA
J gene: TRBJ2-5
CDR3 protein: ATSDTYQETQY

D gene: TRBD2
V gene: TRBV29-1
clone size: few
J gene: TRBJ2-3
CDR3 protein: SVRGLAGADTQY

D gene: NA
V gene: TRBV4-2
clone size: few
J gene: TRBJ2-1
CDR3 protein: ASSPSPGSSYNEQF

D gene: NA
V gene: TRBV4-1
clone size: NA
J gene: TRBJ1-2
CDR3 protein: ASSQASVSYGYT

D gene: NA
V gene: TRBV27
clone size: few
J gene: TRBJ2-5
CDR3 protein: ASSPWGEETQY

D gene: NA
V gene: TRBV28
clone size: NA
J gene: TRBJ1-1
CDR3 protein: ASSPDVMNTEAF

D gene: NA
V gene: TRBV29-1
clone size: NA
J gene: NA
CDR3 protein: SVAGLINRRETQY

D gene: TRBD1
V gene: TRBV27
clone size: NA
J gene: TRBJ1-1
CDR3 protein: ASSSPGQGKNTEAF

D gene: NA
V gene: TRBV29-1
clone size: NA
J gene: NA
CDR3 protein: SVEGTAREETQY

D gene: TRBD1
V gene: TRBV7-9
clone size: few
J gene: TRBJ2-5
CDR3 protein: ASSSTQGARETQY

D gene: NA
V gene: TRBV6-5
clone size: NA
J gene: TRBJ1-5
CDR3 protein: ASSYSGQSNQPQH

D gene: TRBD2
V gene: TRBV29-1
clone size: NA
J gene: TRBJ2-3
CDR3 protein: SGSHDLAGETSFNTDTQY

D gene: NA
V gene: TRBV7-9
clone size: few
J gene: TRBJ1-4
CDR3 protein: ASSLQGGGGEKLF

D gene: TRBD2
V gene: TRBV20-1
clone size: few
J gene: NA
CDR3 protein: SASPSGRYVAEQF

D gene: TRBD1
V gene: TRBV12-3/TRBV12-4
clone size: few
J gene: TRBJ2-4
CDR3 protein: ASIRDRGSKNIQY

D gene: NA
V gene: TRBV3-1
clone size: few
J gene: NA
CDR3 protein: ASSRDRLYEQY

D gene: TRBD1
V gene: TRBV6-2/TRBV6-3
clone size: NA
J gene: TRBJ2-3
CDR3 protein: ASSSPIGGGTDTQY

D gene: NA
V gene: TRBV29-1
clone size: NA
J gene: TRBJ2-2
CDR3 protein: SVRGNTGELF

D gene: NA
V gene: TRBV2
clone size: NA
J gene: NA
CDR3 protein: ASSDGGTYNEQF

D gene: NA
V gene: TRBV7-9
clone size: NA
J gene: TRBJ2-7
CDR3 protein: ASAGVSYEQY

D gene: NA
V gene: TRBV7-2
clone size: NA
J gene: TRBJ1-5
CDR3 protein: ASSSAEGNQPQH

D gene: NA
V gene: TRBV20-1
clone size: NA
J gene: TRBJ1-1
CDR3 protein: SARPGVRNTEAF

D gene: TRBD1
V gene: TRBV6-4
clone size: NA
J gene: TRBJ2-1
CDR3 protein: ASSDAQGARNEQF

D gene: NA
V gene: TRBV7-8
clone size: NA
J gene: TRBJ2-4
CDR3 protein: ASSSRGASSQAGIQY

D gene: NA
V gene: TRBV4-1
clone size: few
J gene: NA
CDR3 protein: ASSQVPDSATIEQY

D gene: NA
V gene: TRBV6-1
clone size: few
J gene: TRBJ2-3
CDR3 protein: ANSEGGGTDTQY

D gene: TRBD1
V gene: TRBV14
clone size: few
J gene: TRBJ2-5
CDR3 protein: ASSQDRKTGLGETQY

D gene: TRBD1
V gene: TRBV12-3/TRBV12-4
clone size: NA
J gene: TRBJ1-1
CDR3 protein: ASSPRGTGLSTEAF

D gene: TRBD2
V gene: TRBV29-1
clone size: NA
J gene: NA
CDR3 protein: SVDPSGNYEQF

D gene: TRBD2
V gene: TRBV29-1
clone size: few
J gene: TRBJ2-5
CDR3 protein: SVPPGLAGGGTQY

D gene: NA
V gene: TRBV3-1
clone size: few
J gene: NA
CDR3 protein: ASSQDLHSGETQY

D gene: NA
V gene: TRBV20-1
clone size: NA
J gene: TRBJ2-5
CDR3 protein: SASQALGGLQETQY

D gene: TRBD1
V gene: TRBV4-1
clone size: NA
J gene: TRBJ2-5
CDR3 protein: ASSHPTQGVQETQY

D gene: NA
V gene: TRBV12-3/TRBV12-4
clone size: NA
J gene: TRBJ1-1
CDR3 protein: ASCPKGNTEAF

D gene: TRBD1
V gene: TRBV29-1
clone size: many
J gene: TRBJ1-4
CDR3 protein: SGGTDEKLF

D gene: NA
V gene: TRBV5-1
clone size: few
J gene: TRBJ2-1
CDR3 protein: ASSLGEGLNEQF

D gene: TRBD2
V gene: TRBV6-5
clone size: NA
J gene: TRBJ2-5
CDR3 protein: ASSHNPFLAGGQETQY

D gene: NA
V gene: TRBV5-1
clone size: NA
J gene: TRBJ1-1
CDR3 protein: ASRAGQPNTEAF

D gene: NA
V gene: TRBV14
clone size: NA
J gene: TRBJ2-1
CDR3 protein: ASSQDHGALLADEQF

D gene: TRBD2
V gene: TRBV5-1
clone size: few
J gene: TRBJ2-7
CDR3 protein: ASSFHSGTSDQFYEQY